The 20 T cell receptor beta chains given below trace back to one sample, sequenced in a study of cytomegalovirus exposure and HLA in healthy donors (TCRdb year 2017). The receptor library was made with the immunoSEQ multiplex PCR assay. A mixture of 60 forward primers for TCR Vbeta segments and 13 reverse primers for TCR Jbeta segments was used in the multiplex PCR. TCRdb retrieved this table from immuneACCESS and kept in-frame rearrangements only. Not all clones are present; in checked studies, unresolved V genes account for under half, and no reason is known for the remainder. This sample lists nearly 110,000 clones; roughly three quarters were detected once. The leading ten clones occupy about 2.3% of the sample. The sample taken for sequencing was PBMCs. These receptors all stem from a man between 18 and 29 years old in good health and CMV-seronegative.

The chain joins TRBV21-1 to TRBJ1-6; the DNA was not used to check the table's D call, TRBD1. TRBV21-1 is a listed pseudogene. The length of the CDR3 is 17 residues. The CDR3 protein is CASSSSTGDVKDSPLHF. The DNA for the CDR3 is TGTGCCAGCAGCAGCTCGACAGGGGATGTGAAAGATTCACCCCTCCACTTT.

The V and J genes are TRBV14 and TRBJ2-5; weak D call: TRBD1 (6 bases). The CDR3 is made up of 17 amino acids. Trimming left V 3 bases short and J 0 bases short, with 17 bases between. Germline-derived CDR1 and CDR2 are SGHDN and FVKESK. The chain's CDR3 is CASSHVVTGLHQETQYF. CDR3 nucleotides: TGTGCCAGCAGCCATGTAGTGACAGGCCTACACCAAGAGACCCAGTACTTC.

The J gene is TRBJ2-1, the V gene TRBV21-1; the table's D gene call, TRBD2, was not cross checked with the DNA. TRBV21-1 is a known pseudogene. The CDR3 extends over 20 amino acids. Here the CDR3 reads CASTGWDQGRSGGRNNEQFF. CDR3 coding DNA: TGTGCCAGCACCGGGTGGGACCAGGGGAGGAGCGGGGGCCGGAACAATGAGCAGTTCTTC.

The chain recombines TRBV4-3 with TRBJ2-7, with 7 bases that match TRBD2. Trimming took 4 bases from V and 5 from J; bases not matched to a gene: 5. The CDR3 loop spans 13 amino acids. Germline V gives CDR1 LGHNA, CDR2 YSLEER. CDR3 protein: CASSPEGGDEQYF. The CDR3 DNA is TGCGCCAGCAGCCCGGAGGGAGGGGACGAGCAGTACTTC.

The gene calls are TRBV28 and TRBJ2-3, with D maybe TRBD1 (5 bases). This CDR3 contains 15 residues. The germline V gene has CDR1 MDHEN and CDR2 SYDVKM. Trimming left V 4 bases short and J 3 bases short, with 14 bases between. CDR3 DNA: TGTGCCAGCAGTTCCCAGGGTGCTTTTACAGATACGCAGTATTTT. Protein sequence: CASSSQGAFTDTQYF.

The gene calls are TRBV27 and TRBJ2-2, with D tentatively TRBD2 (5 bases). Germline loops: CDR1 MNHEY, CDR2 SMNVEV (reference sequence). This CDR3 has 15 amino acids. Trimming stripped 2 bases from V and 5 bases from J, with 12 bases between. The CDR3 DNA sequence: TGTGCCAGCAGTTTACAACCAAGAGGGACCGGGGAGCTGTTTTTT. It encodes CASSLQPRGTGELFF.

This clone was recorded a few times. Written as DNA, the CDR3 is TGCGCCAGCAGCTTGAATCCGGGGACAGGGGGGTACAATGAGCAGTTCTTC. Its protein is CASSLNPGTGGYNEQFF. This chain joins TRBV5-1 and TRBJ2-1; 11 nucleotides agree with TRBD1. Per germline, CDR1 SGHRS and CDR2 YFSETQ. The CDR3 length is 17 residues. The J segment lost 4 bases and the V segment lost 1 base, leaving 7 bases of the junction unmatched.

The CDR3 bases are TGTGCCAGCAGCTCGGGGGGGGTGGTGCGCGCCATGAACACTGAAGCTTTCTTT. It translates to CASSSGGVVRAMNTEAFF. This chain links TRBV5-6 with TRBJ1-1; weak D call: TRBD1 (5 bases). Trimming stripped 3 bases from V and 0 bases from J, with 21 bases between. This CDR3 spans 18 amino acids. Germline loops: CDR1 SGHDT, CDR2 YYEEEE. The entire variable domain, with the rest obtained from reference TRBV5-6 and TRBJ1-1, is as follows: DAGVTQSPTHLIKTRGQQVTLRCSPKSGHDTVSWYQQALGQGPQFIFQYYEEEERQRGNFPDRFSGHQFPNYSSELNVNALLLGDSALYLCASSSGGVVRAMNTEAFFGQGTRLTVV.

This sequence joins TRBV9 and TRBJ2-1, with D tentatively TRBD2 (5 bases). The length of the CDR3 is 12 residues. V was pared by 5 bases and J by 11 bases, with 14 bases between. The germline gives CDR1 SGDLS, CDR2 YYNGEE. The CDR3 spells CASRNAGGKQFF. CDR3 nucleotide sequence: TGTGCCAGCAGAAACGCGGGTGGGAAGCAGTTCTTC.

As regards this clone: Mismatch with germline at one junction end may stem from a read error. This sequence joins TRBV18 and TRBJ1-3, with TRBD1 matching 7 bases. Germline V gene lookup returns CDR1 KGHSH and CDR2 LQKENI. This CDR3 spans 15 amino acids. DNA for the CDR3: TGTGCCAGCTCACCTTCCCTACCCTCCCGGGACAGCGGCGTTTTT. This gives the protein CASSPSLPSRDSGVF. The full variable domain, completed using reference TRBV18 and TRBJ1-3, is NAGVMQNPRHLVRRRGQEARLRCSPMKGHSHVYWYRQLPEEGLKFMVYLQKENIIDESGMPKERFSAEFPKEGPSILRIQQVVRGDSAAYFCASSPSLPSRDSGVFGEGSWLTVV.

The V gene is TRBV15, the J gene TRBJ1-1, with D maybe TRBD1 (5 bases). V shed 0 bases and J shed 8 bases, with 16 bases lying between them. CDR3 length: 15 amino acids. Germline V gives CDR1 LNHNV, CDR2 YYDKDF (reference sequence). In nucleotides, the CDR3 is TGTGCCACCAGCAGAGATCAAGGGGTCCCCGAAGAAGCTTTCTTT. This codes for CATSRDQGVPEEAFF.

The count of this clone is one. The chain uses TRBV5-1 and TRBJ2-3; D is possibly TRBD1 (6 bases). V was shortened by 3 bases and J by 0 bases, with 8 bases between the two germline ends. The length of the CDR3 is 14 residues. CDR1 is SGHRS and CDR2 is YFSETQ in the germline V gene. The CDR3 region is CASSWTDSTDTQYF. The DNA for the CDR3 is TGCGCCAGCAGCTGGACAGATAGCACAGATACGCAGTATTTT.

This chain connects TRBV6-1 to TRBJ1-2, with D hard to call. Deletions cut 6 bases from V and 8 bases from J, with 16 bases between. This CDR3 has 13 residues. Germline CDR1 MNHNS, CDR2 SASEGT. In DNA form, the CDR3 reads TGTGCCAGCAGCTCTCGGGAGGTAGGCGGCTACACCTTC. It translates to CASSSREVGGYTF.

This rearrangement joins TRBV9 to TRBJ2-3, with 11 bases that match TRBD2. The CDR3 totals 19 residues. Germline-derived CDR1 and CDR2 are SGDLS and YYNGEE. The ends lost 0 bases at V and 3 bases at J; junction bases unmatched: 12. The CDR3 sequence is CASSVAPRLAGPGTDTQYF. Here the CDR3 DNA reads TGTGCCAGCAGCGTAGCTCCTCGACTAGCGGGGCCTGGTACAGATACGCAGTATTTT.

This clone turned up a few times. The gene calls are TRBV7-2 and TRBJ2-1; weak D call: TRBD2 (7 bases). This CDR3 is built from 13 residues. Looked up from germline, CDR1 is SGHTA and CDR2 is FQGNSA. V lost 3 bases and J lost 5, with 8 bases in between. CDR3 DNA: TGTGCCAGCAGCTTCGGGGGGCACAATGAGCAGTTCTTC. It specifies CASSFGGHNEQFF.

The chain combines TRBV19 with TRBJ1-4, with 11 nucleotides matching TRBD1. V lost 2 bases and J lost 7; bases outside the gene matches: 9. The CDR3 is made up of 17 amino acids. Germline CDR1 reads LNHDA; CDR2 reads SQIVND (reference sequence). CDR3 residues: CASSIRGQGALSEKLFF. The CDR3 DNA reads TGTGCCAGTAGTATACGCGGACAGGGGGCACTCAGTGAAAAACTGTTTTTT.

Remarks on this clone: This specimen includes other DNA sequences encoding the same CDR3. This chain connects TRBV7-3 to TRBJ2-7; weak D call: TRBD2 (6 bases). Trimming shortened V by 3 bases and J by 2 bases, and 14 bases separated the two germline ends. Germline values: CDR1 SGHTA, CDR2 FQGTGA. There are 15 residues in the CDR3. In DNA form, the CDR3 reads TGTGCCAGCAGCTTGGCGGCGGGGCCCCCCTACGAGCAGTACTTC. Amino acids: CASSLAAGPPYEQYF.

The count of this clone is one. V usage is TRBV6-6 and J usage is TRBJ1-1; D is perhaps TRBD1 (5 bases). CDR1 and CDR2 (germline): MNHNY, SVGAGI (reference sequence). The CDR3 contains 14 residues. Trimming removed 6 bases from V and 0 bases from J, with 11 bases in between. The CDR3: CASRTTALNTEAFF. The CDR3 nucleotides are TGTGCCAGCAGAACGACAGCGTTGAACACTGAAGCTTTCTTT.

The chain uses TRBV19 and TRBJ2-5; 9 positions agree with TRBD1. The germline V gene encodes CDR1 LNHDA and CDR2 SQIVND (reference sequence). V was pared by 10 bases and J by 5 bases, with 8 bases of the junction left unmatched. This CDR3 is built from 13 residues. CDR3 region: CATATGGLETQYF. The CDR3, as DNA: TGTGCCACCGCGACAGGGGGTCTTGAGACCCAGTACTTC. Supplemented by reference TRBV19 and TRBJ2-5, the full variable domain reads DGGITQSPKYLFRKEGQNVTLSCEQNLNHDAMYWYRQDPGQGLRLIYYSQIVNDFQKGDIAEGYSVSREKKESFPLTVTSAQKNPTAFYLCATATGGLETQYFGPGTRLLVL.

The chain couples TRBV28 to TRBJ2-1; 9 bases align to TRBD2. Losses at the gene ends were 7 bases for V and 4 bases for J; bases not matched to a gene: 8. The CDR3 is 15 residues long. Germline-derived CDR1 and CDR2 are MDHEN and SYDVKM. The CDR3 loop reads CASTQASGVYNEQFF. The CDR3 bases are TGTGCCAGCACCCAAGCTAGCGGGGTGTACAATGAGCAGTTCTTC.